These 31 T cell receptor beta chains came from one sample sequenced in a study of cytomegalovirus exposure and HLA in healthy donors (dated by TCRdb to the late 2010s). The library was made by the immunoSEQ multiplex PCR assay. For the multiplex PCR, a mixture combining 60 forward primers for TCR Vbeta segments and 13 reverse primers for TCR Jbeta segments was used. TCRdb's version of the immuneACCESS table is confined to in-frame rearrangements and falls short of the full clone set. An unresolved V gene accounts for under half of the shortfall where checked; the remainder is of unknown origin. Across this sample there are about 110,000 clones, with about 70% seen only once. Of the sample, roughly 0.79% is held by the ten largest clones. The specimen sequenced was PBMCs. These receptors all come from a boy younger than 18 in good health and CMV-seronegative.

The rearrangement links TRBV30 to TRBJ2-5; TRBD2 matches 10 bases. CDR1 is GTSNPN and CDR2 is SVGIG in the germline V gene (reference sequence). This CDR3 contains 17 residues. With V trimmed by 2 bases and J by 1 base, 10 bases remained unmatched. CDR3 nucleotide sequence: TGTGCCTGGAGTCCCACTAGCGGGGTATGGGGCCAAGAGACCCAGTACTTC. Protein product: CAWSPTSGVWGQETQYF.

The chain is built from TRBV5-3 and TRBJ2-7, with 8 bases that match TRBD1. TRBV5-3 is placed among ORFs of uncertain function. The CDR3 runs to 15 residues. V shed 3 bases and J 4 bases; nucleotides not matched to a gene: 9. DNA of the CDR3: TGTGCCAGAAGCTGGGGGACAGGTCCTGTGTACGAGCAGTACTTC. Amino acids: CARSWGTGPVYEQYF.

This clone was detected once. CDR3 in amino acids: CAWRGQGANTEAFF. DNA of the CDR3: TGTGCCTGGAGGGGACAGGGGGCGAACACTGAAGCTTTCTTT. The V call is TRBV30, the J call TRBJ1-1; 12 bases map to TRBD1. This CDR3 comprises 14 residues. V shed 3 bases and J 1 base; nucleotides not matched to a gene: 0. Per germline, CDR1 GTSNPN and CDR2 SVGIG (reference sequence). The whole variable domain, remainder taken from reference TRBV30 and TRBJ1-1, is SQTIHQWPATLVQPVGSPLSLECTVEGTSNPNLYWYRQAAGRGLQLLFYSVGIGQISSEVPQNLSASRPQDRQFILSSKKLLLSDSGFYLCAWRGQGANTEAFFGQGTRLTVV.

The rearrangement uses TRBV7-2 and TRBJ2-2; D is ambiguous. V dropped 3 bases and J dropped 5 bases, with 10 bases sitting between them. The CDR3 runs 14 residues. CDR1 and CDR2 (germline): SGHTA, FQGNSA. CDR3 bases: TGTGCCAGCAGCTTCCGCCCTATGACCGGGGAGCTGTTTTTT. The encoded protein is CASSFRPMTGELFF.

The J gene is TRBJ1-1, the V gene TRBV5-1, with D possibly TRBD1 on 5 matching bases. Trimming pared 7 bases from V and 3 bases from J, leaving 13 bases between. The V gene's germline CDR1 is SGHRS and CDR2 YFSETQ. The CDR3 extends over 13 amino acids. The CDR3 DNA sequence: TGCGCCAGCCGGCAGGGAGGAGACACTGAAGCTTTCTTT. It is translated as CASRQGGDTEAFF.

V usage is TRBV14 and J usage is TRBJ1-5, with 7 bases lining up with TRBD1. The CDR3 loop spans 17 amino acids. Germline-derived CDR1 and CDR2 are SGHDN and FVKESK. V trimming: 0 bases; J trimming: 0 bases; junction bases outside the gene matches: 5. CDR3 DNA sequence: TGTGCCAGCAGCCAAGATGGGGACAGACATAGCAATCAGCCCCAGCATTTT. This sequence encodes CASSQDGDRHSNQPQHF.

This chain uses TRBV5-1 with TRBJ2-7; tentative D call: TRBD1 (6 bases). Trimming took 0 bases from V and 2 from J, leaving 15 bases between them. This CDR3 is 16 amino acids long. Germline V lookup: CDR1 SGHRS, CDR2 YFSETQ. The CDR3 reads CASSLGSWKGAYEQYF. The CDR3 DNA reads TGCGCCAGCAGCTTGGGAAGTTGGAAGGGGGCCTACGAGCAGTACTTC.

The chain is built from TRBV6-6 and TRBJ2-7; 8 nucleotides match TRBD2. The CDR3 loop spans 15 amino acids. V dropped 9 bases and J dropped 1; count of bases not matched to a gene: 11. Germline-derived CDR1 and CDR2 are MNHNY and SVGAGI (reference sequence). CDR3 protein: CASRIASGGSYEQYF. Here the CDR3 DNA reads TGTGCCAGTAGAATTGCCAGCGGGGGTTCCTACGAGCAGTACTTC.

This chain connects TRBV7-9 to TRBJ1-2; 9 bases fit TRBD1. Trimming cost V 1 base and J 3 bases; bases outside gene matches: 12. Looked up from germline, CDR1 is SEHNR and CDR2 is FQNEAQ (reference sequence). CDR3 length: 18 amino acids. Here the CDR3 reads CASSLGLGQGRRDYGYTF. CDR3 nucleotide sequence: TGTGCCAGCAGCTTAGGATTGGGACAGGGAAGAAGAGACTATGGCTACACCTTC.

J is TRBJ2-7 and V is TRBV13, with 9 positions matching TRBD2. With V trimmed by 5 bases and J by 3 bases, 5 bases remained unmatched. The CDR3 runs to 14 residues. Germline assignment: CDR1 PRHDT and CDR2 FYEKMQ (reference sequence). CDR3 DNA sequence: TGTGCCAGCAGCACGGGACTAGCTGGCTACGAGCAGTACTTC. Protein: CASSTGLAGYEQYF.

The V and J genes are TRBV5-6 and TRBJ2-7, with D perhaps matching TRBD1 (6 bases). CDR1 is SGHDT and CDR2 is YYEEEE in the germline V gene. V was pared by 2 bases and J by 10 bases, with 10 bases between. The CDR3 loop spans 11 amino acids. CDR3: CASSFTGSQYF. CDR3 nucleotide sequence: TGTGCCAGCAGCTTTACAGGGAGTCAGTACTTC.

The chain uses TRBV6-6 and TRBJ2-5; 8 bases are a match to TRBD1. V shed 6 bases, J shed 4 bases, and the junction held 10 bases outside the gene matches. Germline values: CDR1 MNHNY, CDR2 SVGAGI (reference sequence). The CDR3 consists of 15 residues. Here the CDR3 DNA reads TGTGCCAGCAGCTTAGTCAGGGGGCGCATAGAGACCCAGTACTTC. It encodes CASSLVRGRIETQYF.

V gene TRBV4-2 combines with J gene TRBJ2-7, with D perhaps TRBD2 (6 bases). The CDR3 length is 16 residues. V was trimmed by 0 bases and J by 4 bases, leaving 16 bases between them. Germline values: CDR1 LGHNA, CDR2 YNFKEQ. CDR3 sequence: CASSQEGPGEAYEQYF. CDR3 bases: TGTGCCAGCAGCCAAGAAGGCCCGGGAGAAGCATACGAGCAGTACTTC.

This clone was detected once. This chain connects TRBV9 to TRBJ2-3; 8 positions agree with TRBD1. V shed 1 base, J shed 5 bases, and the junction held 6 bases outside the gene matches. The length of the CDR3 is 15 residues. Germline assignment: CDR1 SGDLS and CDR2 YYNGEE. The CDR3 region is CASSVPRGQGDTQYF. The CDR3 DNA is TGTGCCAGCAGCGTACCCAGGGGGCAGGGAGATACGCAGTATTTT.

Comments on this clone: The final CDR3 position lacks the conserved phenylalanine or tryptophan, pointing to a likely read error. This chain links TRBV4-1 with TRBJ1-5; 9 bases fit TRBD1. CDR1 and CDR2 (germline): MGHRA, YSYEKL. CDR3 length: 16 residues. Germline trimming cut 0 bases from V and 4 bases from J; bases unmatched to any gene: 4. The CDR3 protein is CASSQEDRGGNQPQHV. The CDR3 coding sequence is TGCGCCAGCAGCCAAGAGGACAGGGGAGGGAATCAGCCCCAGCATGTT.

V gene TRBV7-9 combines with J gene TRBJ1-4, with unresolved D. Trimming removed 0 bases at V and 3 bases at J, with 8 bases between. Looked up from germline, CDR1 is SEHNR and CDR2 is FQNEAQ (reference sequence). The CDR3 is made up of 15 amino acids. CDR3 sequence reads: CASSLATVSNEKLFF. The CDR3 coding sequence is TGTGCCAGCAGCTTAGCTACAGTCTCTAATGAAAAACTGTTTTTT. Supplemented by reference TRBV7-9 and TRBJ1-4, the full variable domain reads DTGVSQNPRHKITKRGQNVTFRCDPISEHNRLYWYRQTLGQGPEFLTYFQNEAQLEKSRLLSDRFSAERPKGSFSTLEIQRTEQGDSAMYLCASSLATVSNEKLFFGSGTQLSVL.

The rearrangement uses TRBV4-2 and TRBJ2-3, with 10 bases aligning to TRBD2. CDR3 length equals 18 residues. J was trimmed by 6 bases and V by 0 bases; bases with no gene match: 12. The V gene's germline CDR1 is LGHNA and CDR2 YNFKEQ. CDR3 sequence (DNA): TGTGCCAGCAGCCAAGATCTGGCTAGCGGGAGTAGGGGGGATACGCAGTATTTT. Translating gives CASSQDLASGSRGDTQYF.

CDR3 in amino acids: CASSLAGRDTGELFF. CDR3 coding DNA: TGCGCCAGCAGCTTGGCCGGCAGGGACACCGGGGAGCTGTTTTTT. J is TRBJ2-2 and V is TRBV5-1, with a weak D call TRBD1 (5 bases). V was pared by 0 bases and J by 3 bases, with 9 bases between. This CDR3 spans 15 amino acids. Per germline, CDR1 SGHRS and CDR2 YFSETQ.

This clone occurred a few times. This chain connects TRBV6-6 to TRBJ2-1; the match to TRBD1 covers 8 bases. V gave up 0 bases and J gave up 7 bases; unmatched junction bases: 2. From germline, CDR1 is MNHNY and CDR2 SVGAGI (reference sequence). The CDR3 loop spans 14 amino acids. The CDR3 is CASSYSQGVNEQFF. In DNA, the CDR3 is TGTGCCAGCAGTTACTCACAGGGGGTAAATGAGCAGTTCTTC.

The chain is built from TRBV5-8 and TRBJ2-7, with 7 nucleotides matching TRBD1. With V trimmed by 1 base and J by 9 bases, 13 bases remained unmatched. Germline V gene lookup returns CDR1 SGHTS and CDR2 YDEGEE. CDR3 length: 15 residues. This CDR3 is CASSLSQGPSEPQYF. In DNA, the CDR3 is TGTGCCAGCAGCTTGTCACAGGGGCCCTCGGAACCGCAGTACTTC.

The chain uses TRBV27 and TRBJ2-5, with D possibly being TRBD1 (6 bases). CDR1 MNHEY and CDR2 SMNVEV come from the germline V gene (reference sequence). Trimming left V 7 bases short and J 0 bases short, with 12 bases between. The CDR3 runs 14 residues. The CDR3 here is CASKGTGYQETQYF. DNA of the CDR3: TGTGCCAGCAAAGGTACAGGGTACCAAGAGACCCAGTACTTC.

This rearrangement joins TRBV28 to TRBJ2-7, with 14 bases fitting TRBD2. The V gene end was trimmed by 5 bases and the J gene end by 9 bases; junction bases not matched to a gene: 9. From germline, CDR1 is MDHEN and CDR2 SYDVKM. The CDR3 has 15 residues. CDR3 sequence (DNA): TGTGCCAGCAGTCCTCAGACTAGCGGGAGGGAGGGGCAGTACTTC. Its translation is CASSPQTSGREGQYF.

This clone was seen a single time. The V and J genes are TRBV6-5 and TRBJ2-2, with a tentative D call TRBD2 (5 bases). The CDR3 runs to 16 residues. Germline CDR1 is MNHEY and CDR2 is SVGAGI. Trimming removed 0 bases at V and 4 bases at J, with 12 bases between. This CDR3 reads CASSYSRGRVTGELFF. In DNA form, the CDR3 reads TGTGCCAGCAGTTACTCGAGAGGGCGGGTCACCGGGGAGCTGTTTTTT.

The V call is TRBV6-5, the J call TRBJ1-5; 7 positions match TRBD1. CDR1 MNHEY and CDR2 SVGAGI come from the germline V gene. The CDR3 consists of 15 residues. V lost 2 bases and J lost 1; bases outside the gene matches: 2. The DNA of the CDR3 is TGTGCCAGCAGTTACAGGGGGCTCAGCAATCAGCCCCAGCATTTT. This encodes CASSYRGLSNQPQHF.

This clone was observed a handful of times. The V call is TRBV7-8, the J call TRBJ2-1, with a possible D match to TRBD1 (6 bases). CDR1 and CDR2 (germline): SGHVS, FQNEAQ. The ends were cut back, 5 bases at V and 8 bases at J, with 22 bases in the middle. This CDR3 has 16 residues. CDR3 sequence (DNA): TGTGCCAGCAGCCTTGAGAACCAGGGGATTGTGGATGAGCAGTTCTTC. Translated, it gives CASSLENQGIVDEQFF.

This chain's CDR3 is CASTSKGRGLEDTEAFF. The CDR3 DNA reads as TGTGCCAGCACCTCTAAGGGAAGGGGGCTCGAAGACACTGAAGCTTTCTTT. V and J are TRBV28 and TRBJ1-1; TRBD1 matches at 7 bases. The germline V gene encodes CDR1 MDHEN and CDR2 SYDVKM. The V and J ends lost 7 bases and 3 bases, in that order; junction bases with no gene match: 17. The CDR3 length is 17 residues.

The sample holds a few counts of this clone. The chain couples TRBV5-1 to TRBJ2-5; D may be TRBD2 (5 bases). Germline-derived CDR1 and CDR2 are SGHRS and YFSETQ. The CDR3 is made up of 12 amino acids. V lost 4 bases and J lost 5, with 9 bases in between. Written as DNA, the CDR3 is TGCGCCAGCAGCCCGGGGTTGGAGACCCAGTACTTC. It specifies CASSPGLETQYF.

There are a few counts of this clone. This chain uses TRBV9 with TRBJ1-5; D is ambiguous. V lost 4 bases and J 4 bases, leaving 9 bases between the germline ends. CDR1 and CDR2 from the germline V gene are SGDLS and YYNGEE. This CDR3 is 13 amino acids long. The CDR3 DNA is TGTGCCAGCAGCTCCTCAGTAAATCAGCCCCAGCATTTT. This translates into CASSSSVNQPQHF.

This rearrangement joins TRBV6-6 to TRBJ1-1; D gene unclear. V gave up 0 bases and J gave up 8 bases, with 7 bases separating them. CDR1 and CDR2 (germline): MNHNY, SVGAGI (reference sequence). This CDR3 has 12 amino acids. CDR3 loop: CASSYSHEEAFF. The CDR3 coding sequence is TGTGCCAGCAGTTACTCGCACGAGGAAGCTTTCTTT.

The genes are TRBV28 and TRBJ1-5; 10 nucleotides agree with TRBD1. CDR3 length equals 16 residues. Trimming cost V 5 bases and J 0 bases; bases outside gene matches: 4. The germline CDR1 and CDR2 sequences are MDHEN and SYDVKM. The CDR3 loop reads CASSGTGEYSNQPQHF. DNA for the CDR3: TGTGCCAGCAGTGGGACAGGGGAATATAGCAATCAGCCCCAGCATTTT.

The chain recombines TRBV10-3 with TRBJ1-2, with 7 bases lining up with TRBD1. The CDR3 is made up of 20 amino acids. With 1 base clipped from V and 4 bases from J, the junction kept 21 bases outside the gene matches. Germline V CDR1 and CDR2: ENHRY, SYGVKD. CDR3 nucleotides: TGTGCCATCAGTGAGTGGGGGTTTCGACAGGGTAAGACTGTCCTCTATGGCTACACCTTC. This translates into CAISEWGFRQGKTVLYGYTF.